Listed below are T cell receptor beta chains from one sample, sequenced in a study of blood T cells in healthy people across ages. TCRdb itself ran the 5' RACE reads through MiXCR, one entry per CDR3 protein. Here the sample spans 550,000 to 750,000 distinct CDR3 sequences, 21% being singletons. The sequenced sample was blood. The receptors shown here come from a man in his 70s in good health. The CDR3 runs from the conserved cysteine through the conserved F or W. The D gene is left open where the match is weak. Size is omitted from some rows. Given values are once, few, many or a class for expanded clones.

>many|TRBJ1-2|TRBV29-1|.
TGCAGCGTTGTAAAAAGCTATGGCTACACCTTC
CSVVKSYGYTF
>.|TRBJ2-7|TRBV6-2/TRBV6-3|.
TGTGCCAGCAGTTACAGAGAATACGAGCAGTACTTC
CASSYREYEQYF
>.|TRBJ2-1|TRBV10-2|.
TGCGCCAGCAGTGAGGAGGGTGGGTACAATGAGCAGTTCTTC
CASSEEGGYNEQFF
>many|TRBJ2-1|TRBV29-1|.
TGCAGCGTTGGTAGGGGGGACTACAATGAGCAGTTCTTC
CSVGRGDYNEQFF
>many|TRBJ2-7|TRBV29-1|TRBD2
TGCAGCGTTGAAGCTAGCGGGATCGCCACCTACGAGCAGTACTTC
CSVEASGIATYEQYF
>.|TRBJ2-1|TRBV6-5|.
TGTGCCAGCAGAACATTAAGCTCCTGCAATGAGCAGTTCTTC
CASRTLSSCNEQFF
>.|TRBJ1-2|TRBV27|.
TGTGCCAGCAGTTTATCGACCATCGGAGGGTATGGCTACACCTTC
CASSLSTIGGYGYTF
>few|TRBJ1-6|TRBV5-1|TRBD1
TGCGCCAGCAGCTTGTCGGGGACAGATAATTCACCCCTCCACTTT
CASSLSGTDNSPLHF
>.|TRBJ2-1|TRBV6-5|TRBD2
TGTGCCAGCAGTTACTCATCGGGACTAGCGGTGAGGGGGCGGGAGCGGTTCTTC
CASSYSSGLAVRGRERFF
>.|TRBJ2-3|TRBV6-2/TRBV6-3|.
TGTGCCAGCAGAGAGAGGACGGCTAGCACAGATACGCAGTATTTT
CASRERTASTDTQYF
>.|TRBJ2-3|TRBV14|TRBD2
TGTGCCAGCAGCCAAGATAGGACTAGCGGGAAGAGGACAGATACGCAGTATTTT
CASSQDRTSGKRTDTQYF
>few|TRBJ1-6|TRBV6-4|TRBD1
TGTGCCAGCAGTGCACAGGGGGATTTAAATTCACCCCTCCACTTT
CASSAQGDLNSPLHF